Presented here are 25 T cell receptor beta chains from one specimen sequenced in a study of T cells in Graves' hyperthyroidism and ophthalmopathy. It was RNA transcripts that yielded the amplified TCR beta CDR3 regions. RT-PCR in the first round (using the HTBI primer set) targeted the TCR CDR3. One entry per CDR3 protein results from TCRdb running MiXCR on the multiplex PCR reads. The sample records 380,000 or so distinct CDR3 sequences, approximately 13% being singletons. Material for sequencing was blood. Every receptor here comes from a man in his thirties or forties with Graves' hyperthyroidism that later progressed to Graves' ophthalmopathy.

This clonotype was observed at least ten times. The J gene is TRBJ1-2, the V gene TRBV27; D is ambiguous. Germline loops: CDR1 MNHEY, CDR2 SMNVEV (reference sequence). The germline V and J ends were trimmed by 3 bases and 4 bases, with 9 bases remaining between them. The CDR3 contains 13 residues. CDR3 in amino acids: CASSFGSGYGYTF. In nucleotides, the CDR3 is TGTGCCAGCAGTTTCGGCAGCGGCTATGGCTACACCTTC.

This clonotype was seen repeatedly, ten times or more. The V and J genes are TRBV20-1 and TRBJ2-3, with D perhaps matching TRBD2 (6 bases). Germline V lookup: CDR1 DFQATT, CDR2 SNEGSKA (reference sequence). The CDR3 is made up of 13 amino acids. Trimming removed 6 bases from V and 4 bases from J, with 14 bases in between. The CDR3 is CSARDSIADTQYF. The CDR3 DNA follows: TGCAGTGCCCGGGACTCTATCGCAGATACGCAGTATTTT.

This clonotype was found a few times. V usage is TRBV5-1 and J usage is TRBJ1-6; D is ambiguous. V lost 1 base and J 0 bases, leaving 8 bases between the germline ends. CDR3 length: 16 residues. The germline V gene has CDR1 SGHRS and CDR2 YFSETQ. The CDR3 region has the DNA TGCGCCAGCAGCTTGTTTCAGCTCTCCTATAATTCACCCCTCCACTTT. Translation: CASSLFQLSYNSPLHF.

This clonotype has ten or more counts. The genes are TRBV27 and TRBJ1-2; D perhaps matches TRBD1 (6 bases). The CDR3 is made up of 13 amino acids. V was clipped by 5 bases and J by 4 bases, with 11 bases between them. Germline loops: CDR1 MNHEY, CDR2 SMNVEV (reference sequence). In DNA form, the CDR3 reads TGTGCCAGCAGTCCACAGGGAGGCTATGGCTACACCTTC. It codes for CASSPQGGYGYTF.

This clonotype showed up many times. This chain connects TRBV6-1 to TRBJ1-4; TRBD1 aligns across 10 bases. Germline trimming cut 2 bases from V and 6 bases from J; bases unmatched to any gene: 6. CDR1 and CDR2 (germline): MNHNS, SASEGT. The CDR3 covers 16 residues. The CDR3 region is CASSEYGGQGDEKLFF. The CDR3 nucleotides read TGTGCCAGCAGTGAATATGGAGGACAGGGGGATGAAAAACTGTTTTTT.

The genes are TRBV6-5 and TRBJ1-2; no definite D call. The CDR3 loop spans 13 amino acids. Germline CDR1 and CDR2: MNHEY and SVGAGI. Trimming removed 5 bases at V and 9 bases at J, with 16 bases between. The CDR3 reads CASSPGRLSRYTF. DNA of the CDR3: TGTGCCAGCAGTCCCGGACGTCTTTCGCGCTACACCTTC.

This clonotype was seen repeatedly, ten times or more. The chain combines TRBV30 with TRBJ1-5; the D is unclear. From germline, CDR1 is GTSNPN and CDR2 SVGIG (reference sequence). V lost 3 bases and J 2 bases, leaving 8 bases between the germline ends. This CDR3 is built from 13 residues. CDR3 in amino acids: CAWSRNGNQPQHF. For the CDR3, the DNA is TGTGCCTGGAGCCGAAATGGCAATCAGCCCCAGCATTTT.

At least ten counts were recorded for this clonotype. The V call is TRBV7-2, the J call TRBJ2-5; 9 bases map to TRBD2. Germline CDR1 and CDR2: SGHTA and FQGNSA. CDR3 length: 15 residues. V gave up 1 base and J gave up 5 bases; unmatched junction bases: 5. As DNA, the CDR3 is TGTGCCAGCAGCTTAGGCGGGGGGGCCGGGGAGACCCAGTACTTC. This gives the protein CASSLGGGAGETQYF.

There are many counts of this clonotype. V and J are TRBV10-1 and TRBJ1-5, with D perhaps TRBD1 (6 bases). V shed 2 bases and J shed 1 base, with 12 bases lying between them. The CDR3 totals 16 residues. CDR1 and CDR2 (germline): WNHNN, SYGVQD (reference sequence). The CDR3 here is CASSEPTGLSNQPQHF. CDR3 bases: TGCGCCAGCAGTGAGCCCACAGGGTTGAGCAATCAGCCCCAGCATTTT.

This chain joins TRBV11-3 and TRBJ1-3, with D uncertain. Germline V lookup: CDR1 SGHNT, CDR2 YENEEA. CDR3 length: 17 residues. Trimming stripped 4 bases from V and 4 bases from J, with 20 bases between. The CDR3 nucleotides are TGTGCCAGCAGCTCCTCCCCAGACGGCCATCCGGGAAACACCATATATTTT. It yields the protein CASSSSPDGHPGNTIYF. Full variable domain (missing parts from reference TRBV11-3 and TRBJ1-3): EAGVVQSPRYKIIEKKQPVAFWCNPISGHNTLYWYLQNLGQGPELLIRYENEEAVDDSQLPKDRFSAERLKGVDSTLKIQPAELGDSAVYLCASSSSPDGHPGNTIYFGEGSWLTVV.

The chain uses TRBV20-1 and TRBJ2-2, with 8 bases that match TRBD2. The V and J ends lost 0 bases and 4 bases, in that order; junction bases with no gene match: 4. The germline V gene encodes CDR1 DFQATT and CDR2 SNEGSKA (reference sequence). This CDR3 is built from 15 residues. The CDR3 spells CSARDLAGSTGELFF. CDR3 bases: TGCAGTGCTAGAGACTTAGCGGGGTCCACCGGGGAGCTGTTTTTT.

Many counts were recorded for this clonotype. The chain uses TRBV7-9 and TRBJ1-2; a weak D match, TRBD1 (5 bases). Trimming cost V 2 bases and J 3 bases, with 16 bases left between them. Germline loops: CDR1 SEHNR, CDR2 FQNEAQ (reference sequence). There are 16 residues in the CDR3. The DNA for the CDR3 is TGTGCCAGCAGCTTAATCCGACAGACCAGGGACTATGGCTACACCTTC. This translates into CASSLIRQTRDYGYTF.

This clonotype was seen repeatedly, ten times or more. The chain is built from TRBV15 and TRBJ2-7; TRBD1 matches 10 bases. The CDR3 runs to 15 residues. Germline V gives CDR1 LNHNV, CDR2 YYDKDF (reference sequence). The trim removed 1 base at V and 3 bases at J, leaving 3 bases unmatched. CDR3 sequence: CATSRAGTGVYEQYF. CDR3 nucleotide sequence: TGTGCCACCAGCAGAGCCGGGACAGGGGTCTACGAGCAGTACTTC.

In its sample, this clonotype was seen many times. The chain uses TRBV13 and TRBJ2-5; possibly TRBD1 for D (5 bases). Trimming removed 4 bases at V and 5 bases at J, with 11 bases between. The germline CDR1 and CDR2 sequences are PRHDT and FYEKMQ (reference sequence). The CDR3 runs to 13 residues. CDR3 region: CASSSGHGETQYF. Written as DNA, the CDR3 is TGTGCCAGCAGCTCCGGACACGGTGAGACCCAGTACTTC.

V usage is TRBV5-1 and J usage is TRBJ1-5; 12 bases line up with TRBD1. The CDR3 length is 15 residues. Trimming took 4 bases from V and 6 from J; bases not matched to a gene: 5. Germline CDR1 is SGHRS and CDR2 is YFSETQ. The chain's CDR3 is CASSEGTGGGQPQHF. DNA of the CDR3: TGCGCCAGCAGCGAAGGGACAGGGGGCGGTCAGCCCCAGCATTTT.

The CDR3 coding sequence is TGCAGTGCCGAACAGGGGGCACGGGAGACCCAGTACTTC. It yields the protein CSAEQGARETQYF. The chain couples TRBV20-1 to TRBJ2-5; TRBD1 matches 9 bases. Germline-derived CDR1 and CDR2 are DFQATT and SNEGSKA (reference sequence). CDR3 size: 13 residues. The trim removed 6 bases at V and 5 bases at J, leaving 7 bases unmatched.

This clonotype was seen repeatedly, ten times or more. This chain links TRBV6-1 with TRBJ1-1; 7 positions agree with TRBD1. The germline gives CDR1 MNHNS, CDR2 SASEGT. After removal of 5 bases from V and 7 bases from J, the junction contained 13 bases not matched to a gene. The CDR3 runs to 15 residues. CDR3: CASSLSYRGEGEAFF. In DNA, the CDR3 is TGTGCCAGCAGTTTATCCTACAGGGGCGAGGGTGAAGCTTTCTTT.

This clonotype was recorded many times. The gene calls are TRBV20-1 and TRBJ1-1; D uncertain. The CDR3 consists of 15 residues. Germline assignment: CDR1 DFQATT and CDR2 SNEGSKA (reference sequence). Trimming took 0 bases from V and 2 from J, leaving 13 bases between them. The CDR3 coding sequence is TGCAGTGCTAGAGATCATGGGAAACGAAACACTGAAGCTTTCTTT. This encodes CSARDHGKRNTEAFF.

The rearrangement joins TRBV28 to TRBJ1-1, with D uncertain. The CDR3 is 16 residues long. V lost 7 bases and J 1 base, leaving 19 bases between the germline ends. Germline values: CDR1 MDHEN, CDR2 SYDVKM. The CDR3: CASTSAPFGKNTEAFF. In DNA, the CDR3 is TGTGCCAGCACTTCTGCCCCGTTCGGAAAGAACACTGAAGCTTTCTTT.

The chain combines TRBV28 with TRBJ2-7, with no clear D. This CDR3 contains 13 residues. Trimming took 1 base from V and 6 from J, leaving 10 bases between them. Germline V gene lookup returns CDR1 MDHEN and CDR2 SYDVKM. Written as DNA, the CDR3 is TGTGCCAGCAGTTTATCCATTACCTGCGAGCAGTACTTC. This gives the protein CASSLSITCEQYF.

This clonotype was seen a few times. The chain links TRBV3-1 to TRBJ2-1; 8 bases match TRBD2. The J segment lost 2 bases and the V segment lost 2 bases, leaving 8 bases of the junction unmatched. CDR3 length equals 17 residues. CDR1 LGHDT and CDR2 YNNKEL come from the germline V gene (reference sequence). Written as DNA, the CDR3 is TGTGCCAGCAGCCAAAAATCCCGGGGGGGCCCCTACAATGAGCAGTTCTTC. The encoded protein is CASSQKSRGGPYNEQFF.

Many counts were recorded for this clonotype. J is TRBJ2-5 and V is TRBV2; the match to TRBD2 covers 13 bases. Germline-derived CDR1 and CDR2 are SNHLY and FYNNEI. The CDR3 spans 15 residues. V shed 8 bases, J shed 4 bases, and the junction held 7 bases outside the gene matches. The CDR3 region is CASQPGTSGVETQYF. The CDR3 DNA follows: TGTGCCAGCCAACCGGGGACTAGCGGGGTAGAGACCCAGTACTTC.

This clonotype has a count of ten or more. This chain connects TRBV6-1 to TRBJ2-7; 8 bases line up with TRBD1. The CDR3 spans 14 residues. The germline CDR1 and CDR2 sequences are MNHNS and SASEGT. The J segment lost 1 base and the V segment lost 7 bases, leaving 6 bases of the junction unmatched. The CDR3 DNA reads as TGTGCCAGCACCAAGGACAGGGCGTCCTACGAGCAGTACTTC. Amino acids: CASTKDRASYEQYF.

This clonotype was seen a few times. The rearrangement links TRBV27 to TRBJ1-1; 9 bases line up with TRBD1. The length of the CDR3 is 15 residues. Germline CDR1 is MNHEY and CDR2 is SMNVEV (reference sequence). V shed 5 bases, J shed 0 bases, and the junction held 4 bases outside the gene matches. In nucleotides, the CDR3 is TGTGCCAGCAGTCAGCACAGGGGGCTGAACACTGAAGCTTTCTTT. Translating gives CASSQHRGLNTEAFF.

There are many counts of this clonotype. CDR3 sequence reads: CASSEGRGGSYEQYF. The CDR3, as DNA: TGTGCCAGCAGTGAGGGTCGGGGGGGTTCCTACGAGCAGTACTTC. The V and J genes are TRBV6-1 and TRBJ2-7, with 8 bases that match TRBD2. This CDR3 region has 15 residues. J gave up 1 base and V 3 bases, and 5 bases lay outside the gene matches. Germline CDR1 is MNHNS and CDR2 is SASEGT.